This TCR beta chain was obtained from a study of blood T cells in healthy people across ages. The V end lost 7 bases, the J end lost 7 bases, and 20 bases lay between the germline ends. This CDR3 is built from 14 residues. Germline assignment: CDR1 MNHNS and CDR2 SASEGT. Primed by a sample-barcoded 5' primer and a J-beta primer mix, a second PCR proceeded for 7 to 11 cycles. Each CDR3 protein gets one entry after TCRdb re-called the 5' RACE reads with MiXCR. The sample yields about 1.6 million distinct CDR3 sequences, roughly 32% seen once. The chain links TRBV6-1 to TRBJ2-7, with D possibly being TRBD1 (8 bases). The clonotype was recovered from a woman aged 25 to 39 in good health. The source material was blood. DNA of the CDR3: TGTGCCAGCACTCTACAGGGGGGGGACTGGGAGCAGTACTTC. Protein product: CASTLQGGDWEQYF.